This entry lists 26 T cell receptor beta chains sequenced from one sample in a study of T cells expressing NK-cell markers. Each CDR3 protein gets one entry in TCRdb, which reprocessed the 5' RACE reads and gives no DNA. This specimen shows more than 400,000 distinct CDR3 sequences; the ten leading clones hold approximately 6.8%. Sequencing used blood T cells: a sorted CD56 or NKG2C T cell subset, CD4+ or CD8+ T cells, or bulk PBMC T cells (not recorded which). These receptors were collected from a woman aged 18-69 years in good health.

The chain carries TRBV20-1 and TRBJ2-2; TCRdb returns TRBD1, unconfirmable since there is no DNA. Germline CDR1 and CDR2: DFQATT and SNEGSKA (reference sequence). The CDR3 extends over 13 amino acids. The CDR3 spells CSATGDNTGELFF.

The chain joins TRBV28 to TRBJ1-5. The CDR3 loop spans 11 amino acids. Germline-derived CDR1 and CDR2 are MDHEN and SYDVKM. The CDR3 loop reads CASSFSRPQHF.

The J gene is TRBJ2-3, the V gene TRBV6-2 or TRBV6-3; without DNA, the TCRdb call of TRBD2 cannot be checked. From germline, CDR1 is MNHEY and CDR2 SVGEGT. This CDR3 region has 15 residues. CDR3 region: CASSRLPPPADTQYF.

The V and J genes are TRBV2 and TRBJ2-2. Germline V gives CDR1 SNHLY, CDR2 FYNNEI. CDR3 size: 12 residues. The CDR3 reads CASEVDTGELFF.

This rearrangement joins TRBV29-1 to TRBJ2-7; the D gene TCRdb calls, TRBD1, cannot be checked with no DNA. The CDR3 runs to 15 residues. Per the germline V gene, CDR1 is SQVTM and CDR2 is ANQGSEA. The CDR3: CSVEEGTGGPYEQYF.

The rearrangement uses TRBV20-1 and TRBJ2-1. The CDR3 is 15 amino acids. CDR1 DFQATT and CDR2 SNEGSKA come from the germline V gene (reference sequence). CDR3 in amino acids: CSARTPGFSYNEQFF.

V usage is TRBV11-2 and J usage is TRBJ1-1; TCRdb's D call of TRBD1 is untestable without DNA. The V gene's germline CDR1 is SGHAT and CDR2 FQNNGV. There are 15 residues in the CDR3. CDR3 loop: CASSPPTGGHTEAFF.

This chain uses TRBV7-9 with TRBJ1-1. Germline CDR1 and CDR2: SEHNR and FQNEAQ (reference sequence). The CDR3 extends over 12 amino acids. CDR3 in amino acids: CASSLAGVEAFF.

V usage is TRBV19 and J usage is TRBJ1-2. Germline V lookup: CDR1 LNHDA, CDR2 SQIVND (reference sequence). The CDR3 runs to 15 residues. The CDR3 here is CASSMTRQSRYGYTF.

CDR3: CATATRISGNTIYF. The chain links TRBV5-5 to TRBJ1-3. The germline V gene has CDR1 SGHKS and CDR2 YYEKEE (reference sequence). The length of the CDR3 is 14 residues.

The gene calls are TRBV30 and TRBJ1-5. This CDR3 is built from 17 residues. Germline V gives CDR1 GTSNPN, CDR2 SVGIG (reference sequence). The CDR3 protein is CAWSPWDLRDSNQPQHF. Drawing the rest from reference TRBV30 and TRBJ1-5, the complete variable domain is SQTIHQWPATLVQPVGSPLSLECTVEGTSNPNLYWYRQAAGRGLQLLFYSVGIGQISSEVPQNLSASRPQDRQFILSSKKLLLSDSGFYLCAWSPWDLRDSNQPQHFGDGTRLSIL.

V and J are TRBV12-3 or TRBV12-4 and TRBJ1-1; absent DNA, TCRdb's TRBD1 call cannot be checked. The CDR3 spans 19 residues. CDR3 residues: CASSLAPNRAVTVNTEAFF.

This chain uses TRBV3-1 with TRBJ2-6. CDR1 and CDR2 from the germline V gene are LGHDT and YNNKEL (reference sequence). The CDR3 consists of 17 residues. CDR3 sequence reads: CASSQAFSAAGANVLTF.

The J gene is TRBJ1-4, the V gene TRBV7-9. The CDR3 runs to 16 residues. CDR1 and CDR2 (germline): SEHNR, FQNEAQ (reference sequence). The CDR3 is CASSPVEVGPNEKLFF.

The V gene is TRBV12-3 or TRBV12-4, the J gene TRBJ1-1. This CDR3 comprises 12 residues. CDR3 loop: CASRDRNTEAFF.

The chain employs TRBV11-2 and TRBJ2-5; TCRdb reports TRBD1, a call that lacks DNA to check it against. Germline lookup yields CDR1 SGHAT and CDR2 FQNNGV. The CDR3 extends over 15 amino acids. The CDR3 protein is CASSAWGQPSGTQYF. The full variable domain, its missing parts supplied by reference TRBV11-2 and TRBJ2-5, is EAGVAQSPRYKIIEKRQSVAFWCNPISGHATLYWYQQILGQGPKLLIQFQNNGVVDDSQLPKDRFSAERLKGVDSTLKIQPAKLEDSAVYLCASSAWGQPSGTQYFGPGTRLLVL.

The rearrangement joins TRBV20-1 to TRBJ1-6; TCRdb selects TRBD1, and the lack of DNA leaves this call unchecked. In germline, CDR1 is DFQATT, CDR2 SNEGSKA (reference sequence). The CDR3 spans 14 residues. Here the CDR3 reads CSARSSRLGSPLHF.

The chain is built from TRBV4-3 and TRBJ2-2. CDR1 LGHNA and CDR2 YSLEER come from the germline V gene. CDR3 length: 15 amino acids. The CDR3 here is CASSQEAVSTGELFF.

The CDR3 protein is CASSIFLNEQFF. The chain joins TRBV19 to TRBJ2-1. Germline CDR1 and CDR2: LNHDA and SQIVND (reference sequence). The CDR3 runs to 12 residues.

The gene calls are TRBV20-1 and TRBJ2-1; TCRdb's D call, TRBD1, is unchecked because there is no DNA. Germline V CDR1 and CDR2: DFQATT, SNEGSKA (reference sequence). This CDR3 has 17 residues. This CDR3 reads CSARSGIPTGKYNEQFF.

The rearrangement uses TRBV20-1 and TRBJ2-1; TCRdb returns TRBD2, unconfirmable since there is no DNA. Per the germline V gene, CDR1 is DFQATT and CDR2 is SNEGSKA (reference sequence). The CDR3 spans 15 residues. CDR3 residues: CSASYGRAAYNEQFF.

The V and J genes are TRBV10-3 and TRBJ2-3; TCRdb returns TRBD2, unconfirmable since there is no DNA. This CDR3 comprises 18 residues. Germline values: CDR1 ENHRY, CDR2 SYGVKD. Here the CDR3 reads CAISEGTSGAGDPDTQYF.

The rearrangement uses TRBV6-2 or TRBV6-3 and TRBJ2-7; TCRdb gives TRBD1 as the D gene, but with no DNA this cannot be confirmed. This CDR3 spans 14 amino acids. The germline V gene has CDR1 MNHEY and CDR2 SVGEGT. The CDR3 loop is CASSWDRVTYEQYF.

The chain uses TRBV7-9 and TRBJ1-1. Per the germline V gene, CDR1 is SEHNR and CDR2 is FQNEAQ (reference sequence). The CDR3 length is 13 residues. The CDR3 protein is CASRNAGNTEAFF.

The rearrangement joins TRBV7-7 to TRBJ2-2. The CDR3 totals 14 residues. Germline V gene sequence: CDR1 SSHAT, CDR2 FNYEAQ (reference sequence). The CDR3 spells CASSLQVFDGELFF.

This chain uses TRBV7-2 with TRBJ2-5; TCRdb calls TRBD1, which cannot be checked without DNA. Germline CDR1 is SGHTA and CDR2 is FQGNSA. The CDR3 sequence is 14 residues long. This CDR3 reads CASSPWGAQETQYF.